This TCR beta chain came from a study of radiation and T cells in renal cell carcinoma. The ends lost 1 base at V and 9 bases at J; junction bases unmatched: 8. CDR1 is SEHNR, CDR2 FQNEAQ, per germline (reference sequence). This CDR3 comprises 16 residues. A remark on this clone: Its antigen remains unknown.

The study's findings and limits: From baseline, blood top tumor clonotypes peaked at 2 weeks post-radiation.

The sample's time point: baseline pretreatment blood. The treatment was: 15 Gy SBRT to primary tumor, nephrectomy 4 weeks later. Radiation-treated patients gave blood at baseline, week 2 and week 4. Clear cell pathology was present in this patient's renal cell carcinoma. Data came from immunoSEQ multiplex PCR; TCRdb stores just in-frame clones and leaves some out. The data show 150,000 or so clones, approximately 91% seen once. The sample was blood, taken from a patient whose treatment included radiotherapy and nephrectomy. The V and J genes are TRBV7-9 and TRBJ1-6; 8 bases match TRBD1. This clonotype was obtained from a woman between 50 and 59 years old with renal cell carcinoma. CDR3 DNA sequence: TGTGCCAGCAGCTTAGTGGGCAGGGGGCGACCTTCACCCCTCCACTTT. As protein: CASSLVGRGRPSPLHF.